These 23 T cell receptor beta chains came from one sample sequenced in a study of shared clonotypes between healthy human individuals. Some clones are missing from TCRdb's copy, which holds only in-frame ones; the method was immunoSEQ multiplex PCR. The table lists 2 million to 2.5 million clones, 85% to 95% of them singletons. Only CD45RO-negative cells positively selected for CCR7 counted as naive CD8 cells, so terminally differentiated effector memory CD45RA+ cells were excluded. The sample consisted of naive CD8+ T cells from PBMCs. These receptors were collected from a man aged 18 to 29 in good health. Some clones in this sample may be carry-over from other donors' samples.

This chain links TRBV9 with TRBJ1-2, with TRBD1 matching 10 bases. CDR1 and CDR2 (germline): SGDLS, YYNGEE. J gave up 8 bases and V 3 bases, and 10 bases lay outside the gene matches. This CDR3 contains 15 residues. The CDR3 nucleotides read TGTGCCAGCAGCGGGGACAGGGGACACGCGAGGGGCTACACCTTC. This encodes CASSGDRGHARGYTF.

This clone was seen a single time. Other DNA sequences of this sample code for an identical CDR3. The rearrangement uses TRBV7-9 and TRBJ2-7; D gene ambiguous. Trimming removed 2 bases at V and 5 bases at J, with 7 bases between. Germline lookup yields CDR1 SEHNR and CDR2 FQNEAQ (reference sequence). The CDR3 is made up of 12 amino acids. The CDR3 DNA is TGTGCCAGCAGCTTACTCTTGGACGAGCAGTACTTC. This gives the protein CASSLLLDEQYF.

J is TRBJ1-1 and V is TRBV29-1, with a tentative D call TRBD1 (5 bases). The ends were cut back, 5 bases at V and 5 bases at J, with 30 bases in the middle. The CDR3 length is 18 residues. Germline CDR1 and CDR2: SQVTM and ANQGSEA. Here the CDR3 reads CSVLLGGGRGHEGTEAFF. DNA of the CDR3: TGCAGCGTTTTGCTTGGGGGAGGAAGGGGCCACGAGGGAACTGAAGCTTTCTTT. Filled out from reference TRBV29-1 and TRBJ1-1, the complete variable domain reads SAVISQKPSRDICQRGTSLTIQCQVDSQVTMMFWYRQQPGQSLTLIATANQGSEATYESGFVIDKFPISRPNLTFSTLTVSNMSPEDSSIYLCSVLLGGGRGHEGTEAFFGQGTRLTVV.

The gene calls are TRBV5-6 and TRBJ1-2; D may be TRBD1 (6 bases). Germline values: CDR1 SGHDT, CDR2 YYEEEE. Deletions cut 2 bases from V and 8 bases from J, with 19 bases between. This CDR3 region has 15 residues. The CDR3 bases are TGTGCCAGCAGCTTCGTTGGGGGGCAAGTGTCCGGCTACACCTTC. Its translation is CASSFVGGQVSGYTF. Using reference TRBV5-6 and TRBJ1-2 for the parts outside the CDR3, the full variable domain is DAGVTQSPTHLIKTRGQQVTLRCSPKSGHDTVSWYQQALGQGPQFIFQYYEEEERQRGNFPDRFSGHQFPNYSSELNVNALLLGDSALYLCASSFVGGQVSGYTFGSGTRLTVV.

CDR3 sequence reads: CASSLRDRGRAQETQYF. The CDR3 bases are TGCGCCAGCAGCTTGCGGGACAGGGGGCGCGCTCAAGAGACCCAGTACTTC. The J gene is TRBJ2-5, the V gene TRBV5-1; 12 bases are a match to TRBD1. Losses at the gene ends were 1 base for V and 2 bases for J; bases not matched to a gene: 6. Germline V lookup: CDR1 SGHRS, CDR2 YFSETQ. The length of the CDR3 is 17 residues. Complete variable domain (other parts from reference TRBV5-1 and TRBJ2-5): KAGVTQTPRYLIKTRGQQVTLSCSPISGHRSVSWYQQTPGQGLQFLFEYFSETQRNKGNFPGRFSGRQFSNSRSEMNVSTLELGDSALYLCASSLRDRGRAQETQYFGPGTRLLVL.

The gene calls are TRBV5-1 and TRBJ1-1, with D unresolved. The CDR3 length is 11 residues. V gave up 3 bases and J gave up 7 bases, with 7 bases separating them. Germline V gene data show CDR1 as SGHRS and CDR2 as YFSETQ. The CDR3 protein is CASSYSDEAFF. The CDR3 DNA sequence: TGCGCCAGCAGCTACTCAGATGAAGCTTTCTTT.

In regard to this clone: Other DNA sequences within the sample encode an identical CDR3. The CDR3 region is CASSAGTSGLNNEQFF. Written as DNA, the CDR3 is TGTGCCAGCAGCGCTGGGACTAGCGGACTGAACAATGAGCAGTTCTTC. The rearrangement uses TRBV9 and TRBJ2-1, with 11 positions matching TRBD2. Germline V gives CDR1 SGDLS, CDR2 YYNGEE. The length of the CDR3 is 16 residues. V trimming: 3 bases; J trimming: 5 bases; junction bases outside the gene matches: 7.

This clone appeared once. The chain joins TRBV14 to TRBJ2-4, with a possible D match to TRBD1 (5 bases). Trimming removed 1 base at V and 0 bases at J, with 16 bases between. Germline loops: CDR1 SGHDN, CDR2 FVKESK. This CDR3 spans 18 amino acids. The CDR3 coding sequence is TGTGCCAGCAGCCAAGTATCAGAAAGGGGCGTAGCCAAAAACATTCAGTACTTC. Amino acids: CASSQVSERGVAKNIQYF.

The chain combines TRBV5-1 with TRBJ2-3, with TRBD1 as a possible D gene (5 bases). V lost 1 base to trimming and J lost 3 bases, with 6 bases between them. The CDR3 is 13 residues long. Germline lookup yields CDR1 SGHRS and CDR2 YFSETQ. CDR3 nucleotides: TGCGCCAGCAGCTTGCAGGGTACAGATACGCAGTATTTT. Translation gives CASSLQGTDTQYF. Filled out from reference TRBV5-1 and TRBJ2-3, the complete variable domain reads KAGVTQTPRYLIKTRGQQVTLSCSPISGHRSVSWYQQTPGQGLQFLFEYFSETQRNKGNFPGRFSGRQFSNSRSEMNVSTLELGDSALYLCASSLQGTDTQYFGPGTRLTVL.

The rearrangement links TRBV27 to TRBJ1-6; TRBD1 aligns across 7 bases. V was clipped by 1 base and J by 7 bases; unmatched bases: 19. The CDR3 has 20 amino acids. Germline CDR1 is MNHEY and CDR2 is SMNVEV (reference sequence). Here the CDR3 DNA reads TGTGCCAGCAGTTTATTCCCCACAGAAACAGGGGCCTTCGGGAATTCACCCCTCCACTTT. Its protein product is CASSLFPTETGAFGNSPLHF.

J is TRBJ2-7 and V is TRBV5-6; D may be TRBD2 (5 bases). The V gene's germline CDR1 is SGHDT and CDR2 YYEEEE. The V gene lost 1 base and the J gene lost 1 base, with 9 bases spanning the gap. This CDR3 is built from 14 residues. As DNA, the CDR3 is TGTGCCAGCAGCTTGAACGCGGGTTCCTACGAGCAGTACTTC. This encodes CASSLNAGSYEQYF.

This chain joins TRBV28 and TRBJ1-2, with no clear D. CDR3 size: 16 residues. Deletions cut 6 bases from V and 7 bases from J, with 24 bases between. Germline loops: CDR1 MDHEN, CDR2 SYDVKM. The CDR3 loop is CASRHLKEVLHSGYTF. CDR3 nucleotides: TGTGCCAGCAGACACCTAAAGGAGGTCCTACACTCTGGCTACACCTTC.

The rearrangement joins TRBV14 to TRBJ1-4; D unclear. The CDR3 is made up of 11 amino acids. CDR1 is SGHDN, CDR2 FVKESK, per germline. V lost 1 base and J 12 bases, leaving 6 bases between the germline ends. CDR3 DNA: TGTGCCAGCAGCCAAGGACTGGAACTGTTTTTT. This translates into CASSQGLELFF. The full variable domain, completed using reference TRBV14 and TRBJ1-4, is EAGVTQFPSHSVIEKGQTVTLRCDPISGHDNLYWYRRVMGKEIKFLLHFVKESKQDESGMPNNRFLAERTGGTYSTLKVQPAELEDSGVYFCASSQGLELFFGSGTQLSVL.

The gene calls are TRBV28 and TRBJ2-3; 10 bases are shared with TRBD2. This CDR3 has 20 residues. Germline V gives CDR1 MDHEN, CDR2 SYDVKM. V shed 4 bases and J 6 bases; nucleotides not matched to a gene: 22. This CDR3 is CASSYPGTSVASVRRDTQYF. In DNA form, the CDR3 reads TGTGCCAGCAGTTACCCCGGGACTAGCGTCGCGAGCGTCAGAAGGGATACGCAGTATTTT.

The rearrangement joins TRBV10-3 to TRBJ2-1; 8 bases align to TRBD1. The CDR3 runs to 15 residues. With V trimmed by 2 bases and J by 5 bases, 5 bases remained unmatched. Per the germline V gene, CDR1 is ENHRY and CDR2 is SYGVKD. The DNA for the CDR3 is TGTGCCATCAGTGAGCCGGACAGGGATGACAATGAGCAGTTCTTC. Its translation: CAISEPDRDDNEQFF.

This clone is a singleton in its sample. V gene TRBV7-9 combines with J gene TRBJ1-3; the D is unclear. Germline V gene data show CDR1 as SEHNR and CDR2 as FQNEAQ (reference sequence). There are 12 residues in the CDR3. V was cut by 2 bases and J by 11 bases, with 10 bases left in between. Written as DNA, the CDR3 is TGTGCCAGCAGCTTATTCAGTGACGCCATATATTTT. Its translation: CASSLFSDAIYF.

The chain combines TRBV7-9 with TRBJ1-4; tentative D call: TRBD1 (5 bases). V was cut by 5 bases and J by 8 bases, with 21 bases left in between. Per germline, CDR1 SEHNR and CDR2 FQNEAQ (reference sequence). The CDR3 is made up of 16 amino acids. CDR3 in amino acids: CASSKPTVGQVEKLFF. Here the CDR3 DNA reads TGTGCCAGCAGCAAACCGACAGTGGGGCAGGTCGAAAAACTGTTTTTT.

CDR3 protein: CASSLARHEQYF. CDR3 coding DNA: TGTGCCAGCAGCTTGGCCCGGCACGAGCAGTACTTC. The chain is built from TRBV5-4 and TRBJ2-7; D gene ambiguous. Trimming left V 0 bases short and J 5 bases short, with 6 bases between. CDR3 length equals 12 residues. Germline V gives CDR1 SGHNT, CDR2 YYREEE (reference sequence).

This clone has a handful of counts. The V gene is TRBV13, the J gene TRBJ1-1; maybe TRBD1 (5 bases). The V and J ends lost 5 bases and 1 base respectively, with 20 bases between them. The CDR3 has 17 amino acids. CDR1 is PRHDT and CDR2 is FYEKMQ in the germline V gene (reference sequence). CDR3 in DNA: TGTGCCAGCAGCCCAGGACGGGACCAGGAAGGGAACACTGAAGCTTTCTTT. This encodes CASSPGRDQEGNTEAFF. The entire variable domain, with the rest obtained from reference TRBV13 and TRBJ1-1, is as follows: AAGVIQSPRHLIKEKRETATLKCYPIPRHDTVYWYQQGPGQDPQFLISFYEKMQSDKGSIPDRFSAQQFSDYHSELNMSSLELGDSALYFCASSPGRDQEGNTEAFFGQGTRLTVV.

The gene calls are TRBV9 and TRBJ2-7; no firm D call. Germline CDR1 reads SGDLS; CDR2 reads YYNGEE. The CDR3 sequence is 13 residues long. Deletions cut 4 bases from V and 3 bases from J, with 11 bases between. The CDR3 nucleotides read TGTGCCAGCAGCAATGGGCGGAACTACGAGCAGTACTTC. It is translated as CASSNGRNYEQYF.

Only one count was recorded for this clone. This chain joins TRBV27 and TRBJ2-3; 7 nucleotides agree with TRBD1. Trimming took 5 bases from V and 6 from J; bases not matched to a gene: 20. Germline V gene sequence: CDR1 MNHEY, CDR2 SMNVEV (reference sequence). CDR3 length: 18 residues. The CDR3 DNA follows: TGTGCCAGCAGTCAATATCCCACAGGGGTGTCGCAGGACGATACGCAGTATTTT. This sequence encodes CASSQYPTGVSQDDTQYF.

This rearrangement joins TRBV18 to TRBJ1-1; D may be TRBD1 (5 bases). Germline V gene sequence: CDR1 KGHSH, CDR2 LQKENI. The ends were cut back, 3 bases at V and 7 bases at J, with 21 bases in the middle. There are 16 residues in the CDR3. As DNA, the CDR3 is TGTGCCAGCTCACCGACAAGGGGTTGGGTTCAAGGTGAAGCTTTCTTT. This translates into CASSPTRGWVQGEAFF.

The chain carries TRBV7-2 and TRBJ2-7; 15 nucleotides agree with TRBD2. The CDR3 has 15 amino acids. With V trimmed by 5 bases and J by 7 bases, 6 bases remained unmatched. Germline values: CDR1 SGHTA, CDR2 FQGNSA. This CDR3 reads CASSPRTSGRGEQYF. DNA of the CDR3: TGTGCCAGCAGCCCACGGACTAGCGGGAGGGGTGAGCAGTACTTC.